This TCR beta chain was profiled in a study of T cell responses to AZD1222 COVID-19 vaccine. Overall study context: Samples with a second dose at about 4 or about 12 weeks were pooled together.

The germline V gene has CDR1 MDHEN and CDR2 SYDVKM. The CDR3 covers 16 residues. Trimming pared 6 bases from V and 0 bases from J, leaving 16 bases between. Method: immunoSEQ multiplex PCR; TCRdb's copy keeps in-frame clones and lacks some. This table holds 200,000 or so clones, 90% to 95% found once. With regard to this clone: What it binds is unknown.

Study results and caveats: At baseline, seropositivity was found in only six or seven AZD1222 recipients. The study reported that nearly half of spike-specific TCRs target unmutated variant regions. Donors, mostly white British, included more females; clonal diversity was possibly underestimated.

The V and J genes are TRBV28 and TRBJ2-3; D tentatively reads TRBD1 or TRBD2 (6 bases each). The sample was peripheral blood, taken on day 0 of AZD1222 vaccination. This receptor was identified in an adult in good health. CDR3 in DNA: TGTGCCAGCAGCCCACGGAGGGGGGCGAGCACAGATACGCAGTATTTT. This translates into CASSPRRGASTDTQYF.